This TCR beta chain was captured in a study of T cell responses to AZD1222 COVID-19 vaccine. For the study at large: Pooled samples include second doses given at about 4 or 12 weeks. Study results and caveats: Researchers report vaccine-associated CD4 TCRs spanning spike, with dominance at 160-218 and 743-854. Seropositivity was recorded at baseline in only six AZD1222 recipients. Donors skewed white British and female; clonal diversity was possibly underestimated.

This clone was observed once. What it binds is unknown. Only in-frame clones appear in the TCRdb table, and some are missing; sequencing was by immunoSEQ multiplex PCR. Of some 99,000 clones in the sample, 90% to 95% were seen once. Germline CDR1 and CDR2: SGHAT and FQDESV (reference sequence). Trimming stripped 1 base from V and 13 bases from J, with 17 bases between. The CDR3 runs 14 residues. The chain carries TRBV11-1 and TRBJ2-1, with D tentatively TRBD2 (6 bases). This sequence originates from an adult in good health. Sequenced here: peripheral blood, sampled on day 0 of AZD1222 vaccination. The CDR3 DNA follows: TGTGCCAGCAGCTTAGGCGGAAACAGGCGGGGACAGTTCTTC. As protein: CASSLGGNRRGQFF. The full variable domain, in which reference TRBV11-1 and TRBJ2-1 provide the parts outside the CDR3, is EAEVAQSPRYKITEKSQAVAFWCDPISGHATLYWYRQILGQGPELLVQFQDESVVDDSQLPKDRFSAERLKGVDSTLKIQPAELGDSAMYLCASSLGGNRRGQFFGPGTRLTVL.